This passage covers 21 T cell receptor beta chains from one sample sequenced in a study of shared T cell receptors in the human thymus. Produced via immunoSEQ multiplex PCR; TCRdb's table is partial and in-frame only. The table records hundreds of thousands of clones, roughly 86% of them present only once. In addition, the sample was reused for a study of human thymus T cells.

Sequenced input: thymocytes. These receptors were collected from a boy in the first two years of life with a congenital heart defect.

This rearrangement joins TRBV10-1 to TRBJ2-3, with 9 bases identical to TRBD2. V lost 9 bases, J lost 4 bases, and 11 bases stayed unmatched. Germline V gene data show CDR1 as WNHNN and CDR2 as SYGVQD (reference sequence). The CDR3 runs to 15 residues. CDR3 nucleotide sequence: TGCGCCAGTGGGGAAAGCGGGAGGCCCTCAGATACGCAGTATTTT. Protein: CASGESGRPSDTQYF.

The chain is built from TRBV28 and TRBJ1-1; 10 bases line up with TRBD1. V gave up 3 bases and J gave up 1 base; unmatched junction bases: 29. CDR1 is MDHEN, CDR2 SYDVKM, per germline. The CDR3 contains 24 residues. The CDR3 loop reads CASSLAPTGGEIGLRTRGNTEAFF. The CDR3 nucleotides are TGTGCCAGCAGTTTGGCGCCGACAGGGGGCGAAATAGGGCTAAGGACGAGAGGGAACACTGAAGCTTTCTTT.

On this clone itself: Germline and junction disagree at one end, which may indicate a read error. The V gene is TRBV5-4, the J gene TRBJ2-2; tentative D call: TRBD1 (6 bases). Germline CDR1 and CDR2: SGHNT and YYREEE (reference sequence). The CDR3 sequence is 14 residues long. CDR3 bases: TGTGCCAGCAGCCCTACAGGGAACGCCGGGGAGCTGTTTTTT. It translates to CASSPTGNAGELFF.

The chain has TRBV11-2 and TRBJ1-5, with 7 bases identical to TRBD1. V lost 4 bases to trimming and J lost 1 base; unmatched junction nucleotides: 7. The V gene's germline CDR1 is SGHAT and CDR2 FQNNGV. This CDR3 is built from 16 residues. As DNA, the CDR3 is TGTGCCAGCAGCTCCGAGGACAGGCCCAGCAATCAGCCCCAGCATTTT. Translation: CASSSEDRPSNQPQHF.

V is TRBV4-3 and J is TRBJ2-1; 9 bases fit TRBD2. The CDR3 is 17 amino acids. The J segment lost 2 bases and the V segment lost 0 bases, leaving 5 bases of the junction unmatched. CDR1 is LGHNA and CDR2 is YSLEER in the germline V gene. The CDR3 spells CASSQDPREGPYNEQFF. The CDR3 nucleotides read TGCGCCAGCAGCCAAGATCCGCGGGAGGGCCCCTACAATGAGCAGTTCTTC.

The CDR3 sequence is CAISEIVQGAMGNTIYF. DNA of the CDR3: TGTGCCATCAGTGAAATCGTTCAGGGGGCTATGGGAAACACCATATATTTT. The gene calls are TRBV10-3 and TRBJ1-3; 8 bases map to TRBD1. Trimming cost V 3 bases and J 4 bases; bases outside gene matches: 11. This CDR3 region has 17 residues. Germline loops: CDR1 ENHRY, CDR2 SYGVKD.

The genes are TRBV9 and TRBJ2-1, with 11 positions matching TRBD2. The CDR3 loop spans 18 amino acids. Germline CDR1 is SGDLS and CDR2 is YYNGEE. J gave up 1 base and V 0 bases, and 6 bases lay outside the gene matches. CDR3 coding DNA: TGTGCCAGCAGCGTAGTAGCGGGAGGGCCCGAGTCCTACAATGAGCAGTTCTTC. Translating gives CASSVVAGGPESYNEQFF.

The chain links TRBV6-5 to TRBJ2-7; a weak D match, TRBD1 (6 bases). The CDR3 spans 13 residues. Trimming took off 11 bases at V and 1 base at J, with 15 bases between the two ends. Looked up from germline, CDR1 is MNHEY and CDR2 is SVGAGI. The CDR3 sequence is CAVDGGTSYEQYF. The CDR3 region has the DNA TGTGCCGTAGATGGGGGCACATCCTACGAGCAGTACTTC.

This clone was seen only a few times. CDR3 region: CASSSPRGTGAGYTF. CDR3 sequence (DNA): TGTGCCAGCAGTTCCCCCAGGGGGACAGGGGCTGGCTACACCTTC. This sequence joins TRBV28 and TRBJ1-2, with TRBD1 identical over 10 bases. The germline gives CDR1 MDHEN, CDR2 SYDVKM. The CDR3 runs 15 residues. J gave up 7 bases and V 4 bases, and 9 bases lay outside the gene matches.

On this clone itself: At the DNA level, this CDR3 is encoded by other sequences in the same sample as well. The J gene is TRBJ2-3, the V gene TRBV4-3; TRBD2 matches 16 bases. V shed 0 bases and J 3 bases; nucleotides not matched to a gene: 0. The CDR3 sequence is 17 residues long. Germline CDR1 reads LGHNA; CDR2 reads YSLEER. The CDR3 coding sequence is TGCGCCAGCAGCCAAGAGGGACTAGCGGGGGGGACAGATACGCAGTATTTT. This encodes CASSQEGLAGGTDTQYF.

The CDR3 here is CASSNRGLTFRDTQYF. Here the CDR3 DNA reads TGTGCCAGCAGCAACAGGGGGTTGACTTTTCGAGATACGCAGTATTTT. This rearrangement joins TRBV5-4 to TRBJ2-3; 8 bases fit TRBD1. Germline V lookup: CDR1 SGHNT, CDR2 YYREEE (reference sequence). The CDR3 spans 16 residues. V lost 4 bases to trimming and J lost 5 bases; unmatched junction nucleotides: 12.

The V and J genes are TRBV19 and TRBJ2-1, with 7 bases that match TRBD2. V trimming: 1 base; J trimming: 10 bases; junction bases outside the gene matches: 10. The CDR3 extends over 15 amino acids. Germline V gene data show CDR1 as LNHDA and CDR2 as SQIVND (reference sequence). CDR3 in amino acids: CASSIVSGVWEEQFF. CDR3 DNA sequence: TGTGCCAGTAGTATAGTAAGCGGGGTCTGGGAGGAGCAGTTCTTC.

The chain couples TRBV28 to TRBJ2-3; no clear D. The CDR3 is 13 amino acids. The germline gives CDR1 MDHEN, CDR2 SYDVKM. V lost 0 bases to trimming and J lost 4 bases, with 5 bases between them. The CDR3 DNA is TGTGCCAGCAGTTTATGCCCATCAGATACGCAGTATTTT. This translates into CASSLCPSDTQYF. Full variable domain (missing parts from reference TRBV28 and TRBJ2-3): DVKVTQSSRYLVKRTGEKVFLECVQDMDHENMFWYRQDPGLGLRLIYFSYDVKMKEKGDIPEGYSVSREKKERFSLILESASTNQTSMYLCASSLCPSDTQYFGPGTRLTVL.

This sequence joins TRBV27 and TRBJ1-1; 9 bases align to TRBD1. The length of the CDR3 is 14 residues. Germline-derived CDR1 and CDR2 are MNHEY and SMNVEV (reference sequence). With 8 bases clipped from V and 5 bases from J, the junction kept 9 bases outside the gene matches. CDR3 protein: CASDDRGCKTEAFF. CDR3 nucleotides: TGTGCCAGCGATGACAGGGGGTGTAAAACTGAAGCTTTCTTT.

The rearrangement uses TRBV11-3 and TRBJ2-7; possible D gene TRBD2, 6 bases. CDR1 is SGHNT, CDR2 YENEEA, per germline. This CDR3 spans 19 amino acids. V lost 5 bases to trimming and J lost 4 bases, with 30 bases between them. CDR3 region: CASSLPTPMGGVPLYEQYF. As DNA, the CDR3 is TGTGCCAGCAGCCTACCAACCCCGATGGGGGGTGTACCCTTGTACGAGCAGTACTTC.

The V and J genes are TRBV7-8 and TRBJ2-2, with no clear D. V was cut by 5 bases and J by 4 bases, with 17 bases left in between. The germline V gene encodes CDR1 SGHVS and CDR2 FQNEAQ. The CDR3 runs 16 residues. CDR3 residues: CASSKEVGLFTGELFF. In DNA form, the CDR3 reads TGTGCCAGCAGCAAAGAAGTGGGCCTATTCACCGGGGAGCTGTTTTTT.

The V and J genes are TRBV11-2 and TRBJ2-7; tentative D call: TRBD1 (6 bases). This CDR3 is built from 15 residues. Germline V gene lookup returns CDR1 SGHAT and CDR2 FQNNGV. V lost 0 bases and J lost 6, with 15 bases in between. Here the CDR3 reads CASSLEPWGLREQYF. DNA for the CDR3: TGTGCCAGCAGCTTAGAACCCTGGGGGCTTCGCGAGCAGTACTTC.

The chain recombines TRBV6-6 with TRBJ1-5; no clear D. Between the trimmed V and J ends, which lost 10 bases and 0 bases, there was a span of 13 bases. The germline CDR1 and CDR2 sequences are MNHNY and SVGAGI (reference sequence). The CDR3 extends over 14 amino acids. The CDR3 loop is CATNRFSSNQPQHF. For the CDR3, the DNA is TGTGCCACCAACCGGTTTAGTAGCAATCAGCCCCAGCATTTT.

On this clone: One end of the junction does not line up with germline, which may come from a read error. Distinct nucleotide sequences in the sample also encode this CDR3. The genes are TRBV6-1 and TRBJ1-6; 8 bases map to TRBD1. The germline gives CDR1 MNHNS, CDR2 SASEGT. The CDR3 is 14 amino acids. CDR3 nucleotide sequence: TGTGCCAGCACCAGGGGGCTGCTTAATTCCCCCCTCCACTTT. The encoded protein is CASTRGLLNSPLHF.

The chain links TRBV13 to TRBJ2-1, with TRBD2 as a possible D gene (6 bases). V lost 5 bases to trimming and J lost 11 bases, with 13 bases between them. The CDR3 totals 12 residues. Germline CDR1 is PRHDT and CDR2 is FYEKMQ (reference sequence). The CDR3 region has the DNA TGTGCCAGCAGCCGGGGGAGAGAGAAGCAGTTCTTC. Its translation: CASSRGREKQFF.

The rearrangement uses TRBV4-1 and TRBJ1-6; D is perhaps TRBD1 (5 bases). Germline CDR1 and CDR2: MGHRA and YSYEKL. CDR3 length: 18 residues. The V and J ends lost 1 base and 0 bases respectively, with 13 bases between them. CDR3 sequence (DNA): TGCGCCAGCAGCCAAGCGGGTTCCAGGGCCTCCTATAATTCACCCCTCCACTTT. Protein sequence: CASSQAGSRASYNSPLHF.